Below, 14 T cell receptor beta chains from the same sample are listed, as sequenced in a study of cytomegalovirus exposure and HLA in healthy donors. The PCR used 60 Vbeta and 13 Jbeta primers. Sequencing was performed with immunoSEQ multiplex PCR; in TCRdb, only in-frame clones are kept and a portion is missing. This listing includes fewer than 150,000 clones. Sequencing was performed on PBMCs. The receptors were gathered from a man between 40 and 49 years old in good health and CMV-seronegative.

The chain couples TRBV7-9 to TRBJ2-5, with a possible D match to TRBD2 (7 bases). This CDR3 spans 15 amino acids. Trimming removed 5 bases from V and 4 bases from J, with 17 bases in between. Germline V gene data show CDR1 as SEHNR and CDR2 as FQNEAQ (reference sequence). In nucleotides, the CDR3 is TGTGCCAGCAGCCCCCGCGGGGGCAGCGGAGAGACCCAGTACTTC. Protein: CASSPRGGSGETQYF.

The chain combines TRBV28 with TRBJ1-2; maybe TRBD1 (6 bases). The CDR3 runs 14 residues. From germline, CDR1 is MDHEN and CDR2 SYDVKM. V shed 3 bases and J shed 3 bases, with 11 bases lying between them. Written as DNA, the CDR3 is TGTGCCAGCAGTTTGGCAGGGGATTACTATGGCTACACCTTC. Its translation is CASSLAGDYYGYTF.

CDR3 protein: CASSLTGAGTGELFF. DNA for the CDR3: TGTGCCAGCAGCTTGACAGGGGCAGGCACCGGGGAGCTGTTTTTT. This sequence joins TRBV5-5 and TRBJ2-2; 7 nucleotides align to TRBD1. Per the germline V gene, CDR1 is SGHKS and CDR2 is YYEKEE (reference sequence). This CDR3 region has 15 residues. The junction had 4 bases not matched to a gene; V was cut back by 1 base and J by 4 bases.

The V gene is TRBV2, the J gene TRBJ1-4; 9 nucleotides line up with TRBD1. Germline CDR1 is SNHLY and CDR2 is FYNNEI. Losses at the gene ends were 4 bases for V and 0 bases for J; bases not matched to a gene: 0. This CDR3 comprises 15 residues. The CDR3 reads CASSGQGATNEKLFF. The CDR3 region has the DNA TGTGCCAGCAGTGGACAGGGGGCAACTAATGAAAAACTGTTTTTT. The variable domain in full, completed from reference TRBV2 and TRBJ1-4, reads EPEVTQTPSHQVTQMGQEVILRCVPISNHLYFYWYRQILGQKVEFLVSFYNNEISEKSEIFDDQFSVERPDGSNFTLKIRSTKLEDSAMYFCASSGQGATNEKLFFGSGTQLSVL.

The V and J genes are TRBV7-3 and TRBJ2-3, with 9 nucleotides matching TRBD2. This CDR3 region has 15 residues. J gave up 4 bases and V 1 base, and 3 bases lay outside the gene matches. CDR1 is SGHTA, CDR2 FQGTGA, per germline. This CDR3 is CASSLSGGAPDTQYF. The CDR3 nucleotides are TGTGCCAGCAGCTTAAGCGGGGGGGCCCCAGATACGCAGTATTTT.

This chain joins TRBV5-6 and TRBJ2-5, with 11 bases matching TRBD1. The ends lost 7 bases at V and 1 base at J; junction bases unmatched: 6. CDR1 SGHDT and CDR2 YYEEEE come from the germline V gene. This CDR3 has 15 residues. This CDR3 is CASGGTGGSQETQYF. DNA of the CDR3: TGTGCCAGCGGGGGGACAGGGGGTAGCCAAGAGACCCAGTACTTC. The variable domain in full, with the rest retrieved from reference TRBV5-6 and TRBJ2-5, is DAGVTQSPTHLIKTRGQQVTLRCSPKSGHDTVSWYQQALGQGPQFIFQYYEEEERQRGNFPDRFSGHQFPNYSSELNVNALLLGDSALYLCASGGTGGSQETQYFGPGTRLLVL.

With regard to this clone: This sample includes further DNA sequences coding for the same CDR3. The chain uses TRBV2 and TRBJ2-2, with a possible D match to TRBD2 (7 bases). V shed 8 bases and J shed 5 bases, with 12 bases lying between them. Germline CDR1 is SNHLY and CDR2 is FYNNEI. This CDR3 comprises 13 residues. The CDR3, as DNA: TGTGCCAGCCGGGGGGCTGAGACCGGGGAGCTGTTTTTT. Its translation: CASRGAETGELFF. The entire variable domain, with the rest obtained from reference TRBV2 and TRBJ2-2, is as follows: EPEVTQTPSHQVTQMGQEVILRCVPISNHLYFYWYRQILGQKVEFLVSFYNNEISEKSEIFDDQFSVERPDGSNFTLKIRSTKLEDSAMYFCASRGAETGELFFGEGSRLTVL.

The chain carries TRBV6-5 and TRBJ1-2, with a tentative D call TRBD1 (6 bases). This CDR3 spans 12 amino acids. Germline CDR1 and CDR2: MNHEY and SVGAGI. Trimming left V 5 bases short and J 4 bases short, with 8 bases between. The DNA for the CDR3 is TGTGCCAGCAGTCAGGGGCTCTATGGCTACACCTTC. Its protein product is CASSQGLYGYTF.

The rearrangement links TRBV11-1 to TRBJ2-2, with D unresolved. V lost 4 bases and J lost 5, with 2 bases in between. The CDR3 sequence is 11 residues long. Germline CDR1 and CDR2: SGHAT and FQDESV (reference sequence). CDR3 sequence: CASSSTGELFF. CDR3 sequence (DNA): TGTGCCAGCAGCTCGACCGGGGAGCTGTTTTTT.

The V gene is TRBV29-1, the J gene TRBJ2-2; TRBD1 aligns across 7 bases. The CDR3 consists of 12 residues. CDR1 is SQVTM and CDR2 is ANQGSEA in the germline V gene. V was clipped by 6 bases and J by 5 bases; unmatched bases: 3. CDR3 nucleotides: TGCAGCGTCAACAGGGGAACCGGGGAGCTGTTTTTT. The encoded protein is CSVNRGTGELFF.

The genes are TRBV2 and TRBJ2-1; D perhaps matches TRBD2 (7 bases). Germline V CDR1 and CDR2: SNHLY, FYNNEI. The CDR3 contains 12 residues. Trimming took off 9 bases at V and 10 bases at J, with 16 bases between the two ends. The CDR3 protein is CASREGGYEQFF. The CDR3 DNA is TGTGCCAGTCGAGAGGGGGGGTACGAGCAGTTCTTC.

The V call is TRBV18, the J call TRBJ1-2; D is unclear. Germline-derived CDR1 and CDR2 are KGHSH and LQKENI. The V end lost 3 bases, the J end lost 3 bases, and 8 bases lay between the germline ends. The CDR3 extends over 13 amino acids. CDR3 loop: CASSPSSDYGYTF. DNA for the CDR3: TGTGCCAGCTCACCGTCAAGCGACTATGGCTACACCTTC.

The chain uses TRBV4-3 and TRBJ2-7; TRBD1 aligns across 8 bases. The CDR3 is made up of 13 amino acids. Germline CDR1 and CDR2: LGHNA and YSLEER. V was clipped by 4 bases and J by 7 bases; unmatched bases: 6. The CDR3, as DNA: TGCGCCAGCAGCCGAGGACAGGGTGGGGAGCAGTACTTC. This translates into CASSRGQGGEQYF.

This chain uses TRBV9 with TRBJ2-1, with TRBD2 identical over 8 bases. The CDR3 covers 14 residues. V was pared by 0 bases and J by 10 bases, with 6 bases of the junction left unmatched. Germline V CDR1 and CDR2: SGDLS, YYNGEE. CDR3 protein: CASSVGGLGREQFF. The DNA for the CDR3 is TGTGCCAGCAGCGTAGGGGGACTAGGACGGGAGCAGTTCTTC.